This T cell receptor beta chain was identified in a study of glioma-infiltrating T cells after dendritic cell vaccination. Whole-study context: The vaccine used monocyte-derived dendritic cells pulsed overnight with autologous tumor lysate.

Sample time point: after dendritic cell vaccination, including at tumor progression/relapse. Germline CDR1 reads SGHTA; CDR2 reads FQGTGA. This CDR3 contains 17 residues. V gave up 3 bases and J gave up 3 bases; unmatched junction bases: 6. Up to 2 ug genomic DNA was used for TCRB CDR3 amplification. The primer mix had 60 V beta and 13 J beta primers. The data were produced by immunoSEQ multiplex PCR, yet TCRdb's version contains in-frame clones alone and is incomplete. This table has approximately 92,000 clones, about 85% appearing once. Sequencing was performed on blood, taken after dendritic cell vaccination. The genes are TRBV7-3 and TRBJ2-2; 11 nucleotides agree with TRBD2. This TCR derives from a human donor with glioblastoma. The CDR3 loop is CASSFDGTSGYTGELFF. The CDR3 DNA is TGTGCCAGCAGCTTTGACGGGACTAGCGGATACACCGGGGAGCTGTTTTTT.